Listed below are T cell receptor beta chains from one sample, sequenced in a study of blood T cell repertoires in COVID-19. The method was immunoSEQ multiplex PCR; TCRdb's version includes in-frame clones alone and lacks a portion of them. This sample yields 150,000 to 200,000 clones, of which just over 90% are seen a single time; approximately 2% belongs to the top ten. Sequenced input: peripheral blood. The receptors stem from a man younger than 35 with acute or convalescent COVID-19. CDR3s include the opening cysteine and the closing phenylalanine or tryptophan.

V gene	J gene	CDR3 protein
TRBV27	TRBJ1-2	CASSYSWDRGDYGYTF
TRBV21-1	TRBJ1-2	CASSNETGGNGYTF
TRBV3-1/TRBV3-2	TRBJ1-2	CASSLDSSYGYTF
TRBV18	TRBJ2-1	CASSRDSLGDEQFF
TRBV7-9	TRBJ2-2	CASSSVETGELFF
TRBV5-8	TRBJ2-5	CASSIFRTGQQETQYF
TRBV19	TRBJ1-4	CASSPYRGTNEKLFF
TRBV5-6	TRBJ1-3	CASSLTGSGNTIYF
TRBV30	TRBJ1-1	CAWGSGQGNTEAFF
TRBV30	TRBJ2-7	CACLIGGGTYEQYF
TRBV27	TRBJ2-7	CASSLQAHSSYEQYF
TRBV30	TRBJ1-5	CAWSGTGIQPQHF
TRBV25-1	TRBJ1-2	CASSAGDSGYTF
TRBV5-1	TRBJ2-3	CASSQTSTDTQYF
TRBV24-1	TRBJ2-3	CATSDARGTGEADTQYF
TRBV3-1/TRBV3-2	TRBJ2-7	CASGDRVAYEQYF
TRBV10-1	TRBJ2-1	CASSRDNSEEEQFF
TRBV11-2	TRBJ1-2	CASSSRRGIDGYTF
TRBV4-1	TRBJ1-1	CASSRQGESPEAFF
TRBV27	TRBJ1-1	CASSPTNRVNTEAFF
TRBV18	TRBJ1-2	CASSPLAGTGLYINGYTF
TRBV5-1	TRBJ2-6	CASSLAAGPSHGANVLTF
TRBV6-2/TRBV6-3	TRBJ1-1	CASSPRDREAFF
TRBV29-1	TRBJ2-7	CSVIGVSYEQYF
TRBV6-5	TRBJ1-1	CASSQISNTEAFF
TRBV7-6	TRBJ1-5	CASSLVVGTGFSNQPQHF
TRBV3-1/TRBV3-2	TRBJ2-5	CASSQRQRETQYF
TRBV3-1/TRBV3-2	TRBJ1-4	CASSQVGQGNEKLFF
TRBV19	TRBJ2-3	CASSSGHTDTQYF
TRBV25-1	TRBJ1-6	CASSESGGADDSPLHF
TRBV5-4	TRBJ2-3	CASSRRTSGTGADTQYF
TRBV24-1	TRBJ1-1	CATRQGGDTEAFF
TRBV27	TRBJ2-1	CASSANLRGHRQSDEQFF
TRBV19	TRBJ1-1	CASSDSGTGNTEAFF
TRBV27	TRBJ1-1	CASSFLGQSLEAFF
TRBV5-1	TRBJ2-2	CASSEYRGNTGELFF
TRBV5-1	TRBJ1-1	CASSLGGGQVYTEAFF
TRBV27	TRBJ1-2	CASSLWGTGEGYGYTF
TRBV11-2	TRBJ2-7	CASSLWESGYEQYF
TRBV10-3	TRBJ1-2	CAISAQEGNYGYTF
TRBV6-4	TRBJ2-1	CASSDQTRGFSEQFF
TRBV18	TRBJ1-2	CASSPRTIPTDSYGYTF
TRBV14	TRBJ1-1	CASSQVGGVGTEAFF
TRBV5-6	TRBJ2-7	CASSLAGASGIYEQYF
TRBV30	TRBJ2-7	CAWSEQVSYEQYF
TRBV19	TRBJ2-1	CASNSRAGTGGSNEQFF
TRBV6-6	TRBJ2-5	CASTLDTYQETQYF
TRBV2	TRBJ2-1	CASSPGLPKYEQFF
TRBV11-2	TRBJ2-5	CASSAIGQIQETQYF
TRBV30	TRBJ1-2	CAWRRDRGVEYGYTF
TRBV18	TRBJ1-1	CASSRRQGGTEAFF
TRBV6-5	TRBJ2-7	CASTFDSTYEQYF
TRBV9	TRBJ1-2	CASSVGGPYGYTF
TRBV11-3	TRBJ2-2	CASSPRTGVVMVRGAVF
TRBV3-1/TRBV3-2	TRBJ2-1	CASSGGGERGRVYNEQFF
TRBV9	TRBJ2-7	CASSAPQGQGAGEQYF
TRBV5-1	TRBJ1-1	CASQGTEVNTEAFF
TRBV7-2	TRBJ1-5	CASSKWTGGGQPQHF
TRBV2	TRBJ1-5	CASSPNLGRGPLSNQPQHF
TRBV5-4	TRBJ1-5	CASSYGTGGRWSNQPQHF